This TCR beta chain was profiled in a study of Ad26.COV2.S vaccination and SARS-CoV-2 variants (dated by TCRdb to about 2021). Regarding the complete study: Donors in the vaccine arm were drawn from COV1001, a multicentre, randomized, double-blind, placebo-controlled phase I-IIa trial testing Ad26.COV2.S in healthy adults. Trial participants were randomized into five groups of five, in which low-dose or high-dose Ad26.COV2.S was given once or twice, or placebo was given on both occasions. The specificity and breadth of SARS-CoV-2-reactive T cell receptors after Ad26.COV2.S vaccination were assessed by TCRbeta repertoire sequencing. Ad26.COV2.S was administered intramuscularly at 5 x 10^10 or 1 x 10^11 viral particles, either as a single shot or as two shots given 56 days apart. The TCR-sequenced set comprised around 30 samples: approximately 19 Ad26.COV2.S vaccine recipients, 5 placebo recipients and 8 SARS-CoV-2 convalescent individuals. Throughout the experiments and outcome assessment, investigators stayed blinded to trial group allocation.

Per the publication, the treatment or condition label means: some 20 received Ad26.COV2.S at low or high dose, single or two shots; roughly 5 received placebo; per-sample allocation not given. Repertoires of vaccine and placebo recipients were sequenced from samples collected on day 63 after the first injection. Cohort 1b enrolled about 25 adults aged 18-55 years at a single site in Boston, USA, between 29 July and 7 August 2020. As a vaccine, Ad26.COV2.S was a replication-incompetent adenovirus type 26 vector that expressed a prefusion-stabilized SARS-CoV-2 spike protein derived from the original Wuhan strain. Comments on this clone: Its recognized antigen is unknown. The sample holds no much larger clone one base away, and base qualities are not on file.

TCRbeta CDR3 regions were sequenced with the immunoSEQ Assay. After extraction, genomic DNA underwent amplification by bias-controlled multiplex PCR, followed by high-throughput sequencing. In the source study's methods: To quantify the absolute abundance of every unique TCRbeta CDR3 region, sequences were collapsed and filtered. T cell fraction was estimated by normalizing TCRbeta template counts to usable DNA, with usable DNA measured through amplification of reference genes found in all nucleated cells. Repertoire TCRs were annotated as SARS-CoV-2-specific by exact matching of V gene, CDR3 amino acid sequence and J gene to a known reactive TCR set. The reference SARS-CoV-2 TCR set was derived from MIRA and filtered for enrichment in COVID-19-positive ImmuneCODE repertoires, a step that removed public or cross-reactive TCRs. Based on the MIRA antigens, annotated TCRs were further analysed at the level of specific ORF or position within ORF. Depth was the summed frequency of annotated unique rearrangements, while breadth was defined as annotated unique rearrangements over total unique productive rearrangements. Two-sided Wilcoxon rank-sum tests were applied when comparing TCR breadth between groups. TCRdb carries this immuneACCESS record with in-frame sequences only. Its versions omit some clonotypes, under half of them owing to an unresolved V gene in the studies checked, with the rest unexplained. The DNA was the basis for D and trimming; V, J and clone size are from that table. Present in this sample are about 350,000 clones, more than 85% of which were seen just once. The top ten clonotypes cover approximately 5% of the sample.

Based on the germline V gene, the CDR1 and CDR2 sequences are SGHDT and YYEEEE. A distance of 17 bases separates the germline ends of V and J, which lose 3 bases and 5 bases respectively. There are 15 amino acids in the CDR3, from cysteine to phenylalanine inclusive. CDR3 DNA only is kept here, 45 bases in frame from base 1. General study outcomes and caveats: It was noted by the authors that total T cell responses may have been underestimated by the TCR breadth and depth analyses. Comparing responses between vaccine doses or regimens was not something the study was powered to do. Compared with placebo recipients, Ad26.COV2.S recipients showed higher spike-specific TCR breadth (P = 0.0014). Vaccine and placebo recipients had similar non-spike TCR breadth, a finding consistent with the vaccine containing only spike. After vaccination, spike-specific CD8+ and CD4+ T cell responses were reported to show substantial breadth.

This sequence uses TRBV5-6 and TRBJ1-2, with no confidently assigned D gene. The sample was peripheral blood, taken in a trial of Ad26.COV2.S vaccine versus placebo. The source is a person aged 18-65 years who received the Ad26.COV2.S COVID-19 vaccine or a placebo. The CDR3 reads CASSWNRPIAYGYTF. The bases are TGTGCCAGCAGCTGGAACCGACCGATCGCATATGGCTACACCTTC.